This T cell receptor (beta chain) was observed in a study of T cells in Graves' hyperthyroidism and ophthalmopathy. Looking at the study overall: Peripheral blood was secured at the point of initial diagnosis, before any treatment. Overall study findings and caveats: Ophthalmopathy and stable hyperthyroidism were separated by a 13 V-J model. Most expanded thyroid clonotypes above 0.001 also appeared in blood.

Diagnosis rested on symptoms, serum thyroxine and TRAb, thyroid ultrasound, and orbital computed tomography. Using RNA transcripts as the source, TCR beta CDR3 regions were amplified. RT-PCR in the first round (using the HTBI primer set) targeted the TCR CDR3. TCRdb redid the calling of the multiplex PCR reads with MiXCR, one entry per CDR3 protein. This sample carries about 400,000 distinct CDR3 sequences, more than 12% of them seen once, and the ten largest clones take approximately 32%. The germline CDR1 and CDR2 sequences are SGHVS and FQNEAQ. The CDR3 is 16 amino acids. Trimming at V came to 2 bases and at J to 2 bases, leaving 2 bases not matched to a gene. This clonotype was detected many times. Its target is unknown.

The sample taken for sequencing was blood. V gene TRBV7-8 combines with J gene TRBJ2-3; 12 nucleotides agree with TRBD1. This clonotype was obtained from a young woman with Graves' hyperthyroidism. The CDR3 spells CASSLRDRGPTDTQYF. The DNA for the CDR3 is TGTGCCAGCAGCTTAAGGGACAGGGGGCCCACAGATACGCAGTATTTT.